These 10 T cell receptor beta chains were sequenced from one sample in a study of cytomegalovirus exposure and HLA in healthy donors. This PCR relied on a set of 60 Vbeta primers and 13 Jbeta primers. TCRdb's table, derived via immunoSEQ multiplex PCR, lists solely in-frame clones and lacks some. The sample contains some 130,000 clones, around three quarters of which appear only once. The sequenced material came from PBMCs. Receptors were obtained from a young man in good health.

The CDR3 nucleotides are TGCAGCGTGGAACTAGACAGGGCGCCCTACGAGCAGTACTTC. Protein product: CSVELDRAPYEQYF. The chain links TRBV29-1 to TRBJ2-7; 7 nucleotides match TRBD1. V shed 6 bases, J shed 2 bases, and the junction held 10 bases outside the gene matches. Germline V CDR1 and CDR2: SQVTM, ANQGSEA. This CDR3 is 14 amino acids long.

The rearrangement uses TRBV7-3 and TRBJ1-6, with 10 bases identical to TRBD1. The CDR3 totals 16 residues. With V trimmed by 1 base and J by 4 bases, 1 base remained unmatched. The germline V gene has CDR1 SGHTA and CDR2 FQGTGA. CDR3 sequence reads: CASSLMGQGYNSPLHF. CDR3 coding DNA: TGTGCCAGCAGCTTAATGGGACAGGGGTATAATTCACCCCTCCACTTT.

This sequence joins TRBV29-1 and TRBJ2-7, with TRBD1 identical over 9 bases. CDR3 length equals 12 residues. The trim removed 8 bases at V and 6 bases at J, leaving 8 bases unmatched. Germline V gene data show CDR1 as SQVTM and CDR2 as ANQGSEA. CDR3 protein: CSSRDRVAEQYF. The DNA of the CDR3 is TGCAGCTCCCGGGACAGGGTCGCCGAGCAGTACTTC.

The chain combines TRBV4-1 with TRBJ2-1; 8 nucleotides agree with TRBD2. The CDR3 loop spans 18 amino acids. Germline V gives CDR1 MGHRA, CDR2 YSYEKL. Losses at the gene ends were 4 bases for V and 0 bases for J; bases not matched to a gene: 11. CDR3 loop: CASSLAPGLVSSYNEQFF. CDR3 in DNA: TGCGCCAGCAGCCTTGCACCGGGACTAGTTAGCTCCTACAATGAGCAGTTCTTC.

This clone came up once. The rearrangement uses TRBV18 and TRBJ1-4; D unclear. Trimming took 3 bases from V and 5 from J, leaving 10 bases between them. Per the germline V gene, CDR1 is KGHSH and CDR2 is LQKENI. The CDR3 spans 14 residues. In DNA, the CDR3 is TGTGCCAGCTCACCGGGCGCCCAGAATGAAAAACTGTTTTTT. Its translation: CASSPGAQNEKLFF.

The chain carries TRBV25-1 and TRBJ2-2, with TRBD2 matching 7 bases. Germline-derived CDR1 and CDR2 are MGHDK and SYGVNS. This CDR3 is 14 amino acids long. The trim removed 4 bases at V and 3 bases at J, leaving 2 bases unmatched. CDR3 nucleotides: TGTGCCAGCAGTGGGACTAGGGACACCGGGGAGCTGTTTTTT. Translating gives CASSGTRDTGELFF.

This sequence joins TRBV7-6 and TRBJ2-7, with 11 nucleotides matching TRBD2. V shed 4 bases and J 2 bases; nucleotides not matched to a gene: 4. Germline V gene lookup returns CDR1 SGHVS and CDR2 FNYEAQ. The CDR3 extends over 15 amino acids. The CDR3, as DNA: TGTGCCAGCAGCTCCAATAGCGGGGGGGCCTACGAGCAGTACTTC. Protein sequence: CASSSNSGGAYEQYF.

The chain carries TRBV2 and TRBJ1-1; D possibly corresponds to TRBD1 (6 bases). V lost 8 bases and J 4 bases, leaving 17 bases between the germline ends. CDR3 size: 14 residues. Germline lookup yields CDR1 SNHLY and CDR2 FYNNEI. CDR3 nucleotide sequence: TGTGCCAGCGGGGGCGCCCTGCGCGGCACTGAAGCTTTCTTT. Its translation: CASGGALRGTEAFF.

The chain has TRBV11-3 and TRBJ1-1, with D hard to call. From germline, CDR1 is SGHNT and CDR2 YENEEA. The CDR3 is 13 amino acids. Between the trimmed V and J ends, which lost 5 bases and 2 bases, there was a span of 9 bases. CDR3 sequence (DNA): TGTGCCAGCAGCCGCGGTTTCAACACTGAAGCTTTCTTT. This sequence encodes CASSRGFNTEAFF.

In DNA, the CDR3 is TGTGCCAGCAGCCGGCAGGGGGCCCCTGGAAACACCATATATTTT. It codes for CASSRQGAPGNTIYF. The gene calls are TRBV7-9 and TRBJ1-3, with TRBD1 identical over 8 bases. The CDR3 loop spans 15 amino acids. J gave up 2 bases and V 5 bases, and 5 bases lay outside the gene matches. CDR1 SEHNR and CDR2 FQNEAQ come from the germline V gene (reference sequence). Based on the CDR3 plus reference TRBV7-9 and TRBJ1-3, the full variable domain is DTGVSQNPRHKITKRGQNVTFRCDPISEHNRLYWYRQTLGQGPEFLTYFQNEAQLEKSRLLSDRFSAERPKGSFSTLEIQRTEQGDSAMYLCASSRQGAPGNTIYFGEGSWLTVV.